The 2 T cell receptor beta chains below all came from one sample that was sequenced in a study of beta chain features in type 1 diabetes. Every bit of the isolated RNA underwent reverse transcription, so sequencing read expressed TCRB transcripts. The method was immunoSEQ multiplex PCR; TCRdb's version includes in-frame clones alone and lacks a portion of them. Altogether roughly 300,000 clones are present, roughly 8% being singletons, with the ten largest covering 0.44%. Material: central memory CD4+ T cells from blood. These receptor sequences come from a woman aged 18-29 years in good health.

A few counts support this clone. The sample carries other DNA sequences with the same CDR3. The CDR3 sequence: CASSPGYMNTEAFF. The CDR3 region has the DNA TGTGCCAGCTCACCAGGGTACATGAACACTGAAGCTTTCTTT. The V call is TRBV18, the J call TRBJ1-1; the D is unclear. Trimming removed 2 bases from V and 0 bases from J, with 7 bases in between. Germline-derived CDR1 and CDR2 are KGHSH and LQKENI. The CDR3 runs to 14 residues.

DNA for the CDR3: TGCAGCGTTGACCGGGGGGGGAACAATGAGCAGTTCTTC. It is translated as CSVDRGGNNEQFF. The chain employs TRBV29-1 and TRBJ2-1, with TRBD2 identical over 8 bases. V trimming: 3 bases; J trimming: 5 bases; junction bases outside the gene matches: 3. This CDR3 comprises 13 residues. Germline V gene lookup returns CDR1 SQVTM and CDR2 ANQGSEA.